A single sample is the source of the 14 T cell receptor beta chains below, sequenced in a study of blood T cells in healthy people across ages. Sample-barcoded 5' priming and a J-beta primer mix drove a second PCR of 7 to 11 cycles. TCRdb reprocessed the 5' RACE reads via MiXCR and lists one record per CDR3 protein. The data hold about 640,000 distinct CDR3 sequences, with roughly three fifths observed a single time. Source material: blood. The receptors derive from a man in his 60s in good health.

The rearrangement links TRBV18 to TRBJ2-4, with D possibly matching TRBD1 (7 bases). The end of the DNA aligns better with TRBJ2-7, so the J call may be wrong. This CDR3 has 15 residues. CDR1 and CDR2 (germline): KGHSH, LQKENI. In DNA, the CDR3 is TGTGCCAGCTCACCATCCCCAGGGGGGTCCTACGAGCAGTACTTC. Translation: CASSPSPGGSYEQYF.

This clonotype has just one count. V and J are TRBV25-1 and TRBJ2-3, with D possibly being TRBD2 (5 bases). V gave up 7 bases and J gave up 4 bases, with 12 bases separating them. CDR3 length: 13 amino acids. The germline V gene encodes CDR1 MGHDK and CDR2 SYGVNS. The CDR3 region is CASMVPGADTQYF. As DNA, the CDR3 is TGTGCCAGCATGGTCCCCGGGGCAGATACGCAGTATTTT.

Comment on this clonotype: The DNA is omitted, as the CDR3 cannot be located on it reliably, and the CDR3 follows TCRdb's listing. This chain connects TRBV10-3 to TRBJ1-2; the table's D call TRBD1 went unverified against the DNA. Germline lookup yields CDR1 ENHRY and CDR2 SYGVKD. The CDR3 spans 22 residues, counting both ends. The CDR3 loop reads CAIEKQVNTEAFFGQGTYGYTF.

J is TRBJ2-4 and V is TRBV2; D uncertain. Gene TRBJ2-7 matches the end of the DNA better, so the J call may be wrong. The germline gives CDR1 SNHLY, CDR2 FYNNEI. The CDR3 contains 13 residues. DNA for the CDR3: TGTGCCAGCAGTGTGGGGAAACCCTACGAGCAGTACTTC. Its protein product is CASSVGKPYEQYF.

V gene TRBV7-2 combines with J gene TRBJ2-5; 8 bases are a match to TRBD1. Germline values: CDR1 SGHTA, CDR2 FQGNSA. V lost 8 bases to trimming and J lost 4 bases; unmatched junction nucleotides: 12. The CDR3 extends over 15 amino acids. In DNA, the CDR3 is TGTGCCAGCCGTAAGAGGACAGGGAGCGCAGAGACCCAGTACTTC. Translating it yields CASRKRTGSAETQYF.

The V and J genes are TRBV20-1 and TRBJ2-7, with 8 nucleotides matching TRBD2. The trim removed 1 base at V and 1 base at J, leaving 3 bases unmatched. This CDR3 has 14 residues. The germline V gene encodes CDR1 DFQATT and CDR2 SNEGSKA (reference sequence). This CDR3 reads CSARGGLGSYEQYF. The CDR3 DNA follows: TGCAGTGCTAGAGGGGGACTAGGATCCTACGAGCAGTACTTC.

In regard to this clonotype: It may be a read error: a sequence one base away is much more abundant. Here the CDR3 omits its conserved ending phenylalanine or tryptophan, so a read error is the likely source. This chain joins TRBV5-1 and TRBJ2-5; D gene unclear. Germline loops: CDR1 SGHRS, CDR2 YFSETQ. Deletions cut 2 bases from V and 4 bases from J, with 3 bases between. The CDR3 is 11 amino acids. The CDR3 here is CASSFSETQYY. CDR3 DNA: TGCGCCAGCAGCTTCTCAGAGACCCAGTACTAC.

The V and J genes are TRBV5-1 and TRBJ2-1; 8 nucleotides line up with TRBD1. The CDR3 loop spans 20 amino acids. The germline V gene encodes CDR1 SGHRS and CDR2 YFSETQ. V dropped 4 bases and J dropped 0; count of bases not matched to a gene: 18. DNA of the CDR3: TGCGCCAGCAGCCTGCTTCCGGGACAGGCGATCCTAACCTCCTACAATGAGCAGTTCTTC. This translates into CASSLLPGQAILTSYNEQFF.

CDR3 DNA sequence: TGCGCCAGCAGCAACCCGGGACGTCGCTCTGGCTACACCTTC. Translating it yields CASSNPGRRSGYTF. The chain uses TRBV5-1 and TRBJ1-2; a possible D gene is TRBD1 (5 bases). Trimming removed 4 bases at V and 7 bases at J, with 17 bases between. The CDR3 is 14 residues long. The germline V gene has CDR1 SGHRS and CDR2 YFSETQ.

The chain employs TRBV20-1 and TRBJ1-5; tentative D call: TRBD1 (5 bases). Germline CDR1 is DFQATT and CDR2 is SNEGSKA (reference sequence). V was shortened by 4 bases and J by 0 bases, with 19 bases between the two germline ends. This CDR3 spans 17 amino acids. The CDR3 loop reads CSANPLNGAYSNQPQHF. CDR3 in DNA: TGCAGTGCTAACCCCCTTAACGGGGCTTATAGCAATCAGCCCCAGCATTTT.

This chain uses TRBV11-2 with TRBJ1-2; no reliable D call. The CDR3 contains 13 residues. Germline CDR1 and CDR2: SGHAT and FQNNGV. Between the trimmed V and J ends, which lost 5 bases and 4 bases, there was a span of 11 bases. Written as DNA, the CDR3 is TGTGCCAGCAGCCCACTTTCAGGCTATGGCTACACCTTC. Translation gives CASSPLSGYGYTF.

In its sample, this clonotype was seen many times. The chain employs TRBV3-1 and TRBJ1-4; D call uncertain. CDR3 size: 17 residues. Germline V gene lookup returns CDR1 LGHDT and CDR2 YNNKEL (reference sequence). Trimming removed 5 bases from V and 5 bases from J, with 21 bases in between. The DNA of the CDR3 is TGTGCCAGCAGCGACCCGGGGAGCGGCGGAGTAAATGAAAAACTGTTTTTT. Translating gives CASSDPGSGGVNEKLFF.

This chain links TRBV27 with TRBJ2-7; perhaps TRBD1 as D (7 bases). The CDR3 runs to 15 residues. V shed 3 bases and J shed 4 bases, with 16 bases lying between them. Germline V gene lookup returns CDR1 MNHEY and CDR2 SMNVEV (reference sequence). This chain's CDR3 is CASSFGGGRGYEQYF. CDR3 nucleotide sequence: TGTGCCAGCAGTTTTGGAGGGGGCAGGGGTTACGAGCAGTACTTC.

The genes are TRBV3-1 and TRBJ2-2, with D perhaps matching TRBD2 (6 bases). The germline gives CDR1 LGHDT, CDR2 YNNKEL (reference sequence). The germline V and J ends were trimmed by 4 bases and 1 base, with 10 bases remaining between them. The CDR3 covers 15 residues. CDR3: CASSRRDWNTGELFF. Written as DNA, the CDR3 is TGTGCCAGCAGCCGTAGGGACTGGAACACCGGGGAGCTGTTTTTT.